This note documents a single T cell receptor (beta chain) sequence. The clone's antigen remains unknown. Per-base quality was not reported, and no clone a single base away is much larger than it. The library relied on PCR. Sequencer: Illumina HiSeq 2500. TCR library preparation used molecular barcoding, with unique molecular identifiers applied to normalize quantification of the TCRbeta repertoire. The public reads were reprocessed in TCRdb via fastp at Q25 and MiXCR, keeping in-frame beta chains. Entries that share a CDR3 protein sequence are merged under the most common genes and DNA. The sample table lists some 500,000 distinct CDR3 sequences, around 17% of them with a count of one. The ten largest make up roughly 3.3% of the sample. V is clipped by 6 bases and J by 0 bases, and the sequence between their germline boundaries is 15 bases long. In the germline V gene, CDR1 corresponds to SGHTA and CDR2 to FQGNSA. The cysteine opens and the phenylalanine closes a CDR3 of 16 amino acids. Kept here is only the CDR3 DNA, which spans 48 bases and is read in frame from base 1.

This sample stems from a study of T-cell reconstitution after alpha-beta-depleted transplantation in children (dated by TCRdb to about 2016). About the full investigation: The study quantitatively tracked T-cell immune reconstitution after TCRalphabeta/CD19-depleted allogeneic hematopoietic cell transplantation in children using TCR repertoire profiling.

The source is a human donor who donated a stem cell graft to a child with acute lymphoblastic leukemia. The material was PBMCs from the stem cell graft donor, obtained from the stem cell graft. This chain is built from TRBV7-2 and TRBJ1-5, and possibly TRBD1, on 6 matching bases. The sequenced DNA is TGTGCCAGCAGTCGAAAGACAGGAGATAGCAATCAGCCCCAGCATTTT. Its translation is CASSRKTGDSNQPQHF. Here the CDR3 is joined to the reference TRBV7-2 and TRBJ1-5 genes, and the full variable domain is: GAGVSQSPSNKVTEKGKDVELRCDPISGHTALYWYRQSLGQGLEFLIYFQGNSAPDKSGLPSDRFSAERTGGSVSTLTIQRTQQEDSAVYLCASSRKTGDSNQPQHFGDGTRLSIL.